These 14 T cell receptor beta chains were sequenced from one sample in a study of lymphopenia after photon versus proton radiotherapy (dated by TCRdb to about 2019). The library was produced with the immunoSEQ multiplex PCR assay. TCRdb took over this immuneACCESS table, retaining in-frame rearrangements with V and J assigned. Such tables are incomplete; in checked studies, under half of the missing clones stem from an unresolved V gene, and the remainder is unexplained. The sample table holds more than 45,000 clones, of which approximately 84% were seen once. Just over 2% of the sample goes to the ten largest clones. The material was peripheral blood, obtained from a patient treated with proton-based radiotherapy. These receptors originate from a man aged 55 to 69 with pancreatic cancer.

This chain links TRBV11-3 with TRBJ1-3; no firm D call. This CDR3 is built from 15 residues. Germline lookup yields CDR1 SGHNT and CDR2 YENEEA. V lost 4 bases to trimming and J lost 0 bases, with 10 bases between them. The CDR3 is CASSSRRNSGNTIYF. CDR3 DNA: TGTGCCAGCAGCTCGCGACGGAACTCTGGAAACACCATATATTTT.

The V and J genes are TRBV5-4 and TRBJ2-1; maybe TRBD1 (5 bases). The length of the CDR3 is 14 residues. The V and J ends lost 0 bases and 4 bases respectively, with 8 bases between them. Germline lookup yields CDR1 SGHNT and CDR2 YYREEE (reference sequence). CDR3 nucleotides: TGTGCCAGCAGCTTGGGGGGCCTGTACAATGAGCAGTTCTTC. Translation gives CASSLGGLYNEQFF.

The chain uses TRBV5-4 and TRBJ2-6; D unclear. CDR1 and CDR2 (germline): SGHNT, YYREEE (reference sequence). Trimming stripped 4 bases from V and 0 bases from J, with 11 bases between. CDR3 size: 16 residues. The CDR3 bases are TGTGCCAGCAGCGTAGGAACAAGCTCTGGGGCCAACGTCCTGACTTTC. It specifies CASSVGTSSGANVLTF.

The chain combines TRBV18 with TRBJ2-7, with 7 bases that match TRBD1. The CDR3 has 16 residues. After removal of 3 bases from V and 0 bases from J, the junction contained 8 bases not matched to a gene. Germline CDR1 KGHSH, CDR2 LQKENI. DNA for the CDR3: TGTGCCAGCTCACCTAAAGGGACAGTGAACTCCTACGAGCAGTACTTC. This gives the protein CASSPKGTVNSYEQYF.

The chain recombines TRBV9 with TRBJ2-1; TRBD1 might be the D (6 bases). The CDR3 extends over 15 amino acids. The germline CDR1 and CDR2 sequences are SGDLS and YYNGEE. V lost 3 bases and J 0 bases, leaving 10 bases between the germline ends. The CDR3, as DNA: TGTGCCAGCAGCGGGGGGCGGTCCTCCTACAATGAGCAGTTCTTC. Its protein is CASSGGRSSYNEQFF.

The gene calls are TRBV30 and TRBJ1-2; a possible D gene is TRBD1 (5 bases). Germline V gene sequence: CDR1 GTSNPN, CDR2 SVGIG (reference sequence). The CDR3 loop spans 15 amino acids. V lost 1 base and J 0 bases, leaving 12 bases between the germline ends. The CDR3 nucleotides are TGTGCCTGGAGTGGGGACCGGGTCTCTAACTATGGCTACACCTTC. It encodes CAWSGDRVSNYGYTF. The variable domain in full, with the rest retrieved from reference TRBV30 and TRBJ1-2, is SQTIHQWPATLVQPVGSPLSLECTVEGTSNPNLYWYRQAAGRGLQLLFYSVGIGQISSEVPQNLSASRPQDRQFILSSKKLLLSDSGFYLCAWSGDRVSNYGYTFGSGTRLTVV.

Regarding this clone: Distinct nucleotide sequences in the sample also encode this CDR3. The chain recombines TRBV6-1 with TRBJ1-2; 7 positions agree with TRBD1. CDR1 is MNHNS, CDR2 SASEGT, per germline. V lost 6 bases to trimming and J lost 3 bases; unmatched junction nucleotides: 7. The CDR3 totals 14 residues. The CDR3 region has the DNA TGTGCCAGCAGGACTGGGACAGTTGACTATGGCTACACCTTC. Protein product: CASRTGTVDYGYTF.

Remarks on this clone: One end of the junction fails to match germline, which may point to a read error. The rearrangement uses TRBV7-7 and TRBJ2-2; 7 bases are shared with TRBD1. The CDR3 consists of 17 residues. Germline CDR1 and CDR2: SSHAT and FNYEAQ (reference sequence). CDR3 sequence (DNA): TGTGCTAGCAGCCCGGGGACAGCTCCCTCGAACACCGGGGAGCTGTTTTTT. Its protein product is CASSPGTAPSNTGELFF.

The CDR3 sequence is CASSPDDNSPLHF. The CDR3 nucleotides are TGTGCCAGCAGTCCCGATGATAATTCACCCCTCCACTTT. The rearrangement joins TRBV6-5 to TRBJ1-6, with D hard to call. The CDR3 has 13 residues. Trimming left V 5 bases short and J 5 bases short, with 7 bases between. CDR1 is MNHEY and CDR2 is SVGAGI in the germline V gene.

V and J are TRBV27 and TRBJ2-3; D might be TRBD2 (5 bases). The V and J ends lost 4 bases and 4 bases respectively, with 12 bases between them. Germline CDR1 and CDR2: MNHEY and SMNVEV (reference sequence). This CDR3 comprises 14 residues. The CDR3 loop reads CASSSGVKADTQYF. CDR3 coding DNA: TGTGCCAGCAGTTCCGGGGTGAAGGCAGATACGCAGTATTTT.

This clone occurred a few times. V and J are TRBV30 and TRBJ1-5; TRBD1 might be the D (5 bases). Germline V CDR1 and CDR2: GTSNPN, SVGIG (reference sequence). V shed 3 bases and J shed 6 bases, with 18 bases lying between them. This CDR3 has 15 residues. CDR3 sequence: CAWSQGAWESQPQHF. The CDR3 region has the DNA TGTGCCTGGAGCCAAGGGGCTTGGGAATCTCAGCCCCAGCATTTT.

The V call is TRBV7-2, the J call TRBJ1-5; D is ambiguous. CDR1 is SGHTA, CDR2 FQGNSA, per germline. V dropped 5 bases and J dropped 0 bases, with 8 bases sitting between them. The CDR3 length is 14 residues. Here the CDR3 reads CASSDDYSNQPQHF. The CDR3 region has the DNA TGTGCCAGCAGCGATGATTATAGCAATCAGCCCCAGCATTTT. Variable domain in full (rest from reference TRBV7-2 and TRBJ1-5): GAGVSQSPSNKVTEKGKDVELRCDPISGHTALYWYRQSLGQGLEFLIYFQGNSAPDKSGLPSDRFSAERTGGSVSTLTIQRTQQEDSAVYLCASSDDYSNQPQHFGDGTRLSIL.

J is TRBJ1-3 and V is TRBV18, with unresolved D. CDR1 and CDR2 from the germline V gene are KGHSH and LQKENI. The CDR3 extends over 14 amino acids. Trimming took 5 bases from V and 5 from J, leaving 13 bases between them. The CDR3 bases are TGTGCCAGCTCATCTTACAGTTCTAGAAACACCATATATTTT. It specifies CASSSYSSRNTIYF.

The CDR3 spells CASSFWRATYNEQFF. The CDR3 DNA follows: TGTGCCAGCAGCTTTTGGAGAGCGACCTACAATGAGCAGTTCTTC. The rearrangement links TRBV7-2 to TRBJ2-1; D ambiguous. The CDR3 has 15 residues. V lost 3 bases, J lost 2 bases, and 11 bases lay in between. CDR1 is SGHTA, CDR2 FQGNSA, per germline.